This T cell receptor beta chain originates from a study of T cells in Graves' hyperthyroidism and ophthalmopathy. Study in general: Peripheral blood was drawn at first diagnosis, prior to all treatment.

Uncontrolled infection, other autoimmune disease, pregnancy and lactation each barred patients from inclusion. Fresh peripheral blood, more than 9 ml, yielded the PBMCs. Using RNA transcripts as the source, TCR beta CDR3 regions were amplified. The primer set for the first-round RT-PCR of the TCR CDR3 was HTBI. TCRdb redid the calling of the multiplex PCR reads with MiXCR, one entry per CDR3 protein. The table shows some 620,000 distinct CDR3 sequences, with under 20% occurring only once. In its sample, this clonotype was seen a few times. The junction had 6 bases not matched to a gene; V was cut back by 4 bases and J by 3 bases. This CDR3 is 15 amino acids long. Germline V gene sequence: CDR1 MNHEY, CDR2 SMNVEV (reference sequence).

The sequence derives from a woman under 40 with Graves' hyperthyroidism. V gene TRBV27 combines with J gene TRBJ2-3; the match to TRBD2 covers 8 bases. The sample comprised blood. The CDR3 here is CASSSPASGTDTQYF. The CDR3 coding sequence is TGTGCCAGCAGTTCCCCGGCTAGCGGGACAGATACGCAGTATTTT.